This T cell receptor beta chain originates from a study of cytomegalovirus exposure and HLA in healthy donors. As for the study in general: Sequencing of about 200 million T cells in an earlier analysis found 95 million to 120 million unique TCR beta sequences.

Turning to this clone: What it binds is not known.

Overall study findings and caveats: In a later analysis, approximately 15,000 TCR beta sequences were associated with HLA alleles at 0.05 false discovery rate.

Every donor was a healthy person donating bone marrow. A multiplex PCR was run with 60 Vbeta primers and 13 Jbeta primers. Produced via immunoSEQ multiplex PCR; TCRdb's table is partial and in-frame only. Here the sample spans about 110,000 clones, 65% to 90% being singletons. The CDR3 sequence is 15 residues long. The germline CDR1 and CDR2 sequences are MNHEY and SMNVEV (reference sequence). The V gene lost 0 bases and the J gene lost 0 bases, with 8 bases spanning the gap. This clonotype originated in a man between 50 and 59 years old in good health and CMV-seronegative. This chain joins TRBV27 and TRBJ2-5; maybe TRBD1 (6 bases). Specimen: PBMCs. DNA for the CDR3: TGTGCCAGCAGTTTATCCGGGACAAACCAAGAGACCCAGTACTTC. Amino acid sequence: CASSLSGTNQETQYF.